A selection of T cell receptor beta chains follows, all from one sample in a study of CD8 T cells in Susac syndrome. MiXCR, applied by TCRdb to the immunoSEQ multiplex PCR reads, yields one record per CDR3 protein. The sample holds roughly 44,000 distinct CDR3 sequences; more than 85% are singletons and the top ten take more than 0.45%. Sequenced input: CD8+ T cells from PBMCs. The receptors here all came from a human donor in good health. CDR3s include the opening cysteine and the closing phenylalanine or tryptophan. Each record gives: CDR3 DNA, CDR3 protein, J gene, D gene, clone size, CDR3 length, V gene. A D gene is named only where the DNA matches it firmly. Clone sizes are given selectively: once, few, many, or a class where the clone is expanded.

CDR3nt: TGCAGCGTTGAAAGGACAGCCTACAATGAGCAGTTCTTC
CDR3aa: CSVERTAYNEQFF
j_gene: TRBJ2-1
d_gene: .
abundance: once
len: 13
v_gene: TRBV29-1

CDR3nt: TGTGCCAGCTCACGTCTCGGGAATCAAGAGACCCAGTACTTC
CDR3aa: CASSRLGNQETQYF
j_gene: TRBJ2-5
d_gene: .
abundance: .
len: 14
v_gene: TRBV18

CDR3nt: TGCAGCGTTGCCCTCGGATTAGCTAACTATGGCTACACCTTC
CDR3aa: CSVALGLANYGYTF
j_gene: TRBJ1-2
d_gene: .
abundance: .
len: 14
v_gene: TRBV29-1

CDR3nt: TGCGCCAGCAGCCAAGATGAGTACGGGGGGAGCTCCTACGAGCAGTACTTC
CDR3aa: CASSQDEYGGSSYEQYF
j_gene: TRBJ2-7
d_gene: TRBD2
abundance: .
len: 17
v_gene: TRBV4-1

CDR3nt: TGTGCCAGCAAAATGGGGAGTGAGCAGTTCTTC
CDR3aa: CASKMGSEQFF
j_gene: TRBJ2-1
d_gene: .
abundance: .
len: 11
v_gene: TRBV12-3/TRBV12-4

CDR3nt: TGTGCCAGCACCCCACAGGGATTTGGGCAGCCCCAGCATTTT
CDR3aa: CASTPQGFGQPQHF
j_gene: TRBJ1-5
d_gene: .
abundance: .
len: 14
v_gene: TRBV28

CDR3nt: TGCAGCGTTGTTGGTGTTAGCGGGAGGGGGCCCAATGAGCAGTTCTTC
CDR3aa: CSVVGVSGRGPNEQFF
j_gene: TRBJ2-1
d_gene: TRBD2
abundance: .
len: 16
v_gene: TRBV29-1

CDR3nt: TGTGCCAGCAGCCTTACAAACCGGGACTCCCAAGAGACCCAGTACTTC
CDR3aa: CASSLTNRDSQETQYF
j_gene: TRBJ2-5
d_gene: .
abundance: .
len: 16
v_gene: TRBV7-8

CDR3nt: TGTGCCAGCAGCAGCCGGGACACAAGTCAAGAGACCCAGTACTTC
CDR3aa: CASSSRDTSQETQYF
j_gene: TRBJ2-5
d_gene: .
abundance: .
len: 15
v_gene: TRBV12-3/TRBV12-4

CDR3nt: TGTGCCAGCAGTGATCGGGACAGGGGAGGGTACGAGCAGTACTTC
CDR3aa: CASSDRDRGGYEQYF
j_gene: TRBJ2-7
d_gene: TRBD1
abundance: .
len: 15
v_gene: TRBV2

CDR3nt: TGTGCCAGCAGTCCCACGGGCGGCCTCTCCTACAATGAGCAGTTCTTC
CDR3aa: CASSPTGGLSYNEQFF
j_gene: TRBJ2-1
d_gene: .
abundance: .
len: 16
v_gene: TRBV12-3/TRBV12-4

CDR3nt: TGTGCCAGCAGCTGGGGCGGGAGCTCCTACGAGCAGTACTTC
CDR3aa: CASSWGGSSYEQYF
j_gene: TRBJ2-7
d_gene: TRBD2
abundance: .
len: 14
v_gene: TRBV5-6

CDR3nt: TGTGCCGCGGGGGAGACCCAGTACTTC
CDR3aa: CAAGETQYF
j_gene: TRBJ2-5
d_gene: .
abundance: .
len: 9
v_gene: TRBV2

CDR3nt: TGTGCCAGCAGTTACGGGACAGGGGAGGAGACCCAGTACTTC
CDR3aa: CASSYGTGEETQYF
j_gene: TRBJ2-5
d_gene: TRBD1
abundance: .
len: 14
v_gene: TRBV5-6

CDR3nt: TGTGCCAGTAGTACCCGGGACAGGTTCAACTATGGCTACACCTTC
CDR3aa: CASSTRDRFNYGYTF
j_gene: TRBJ1-2
d_gene: TRBD1
abundance: once
len: 15
v_gene: TRBV19

CDR3nt: TGCAGTGCTAGGGTGGTCTATGGCTACACCTTC
CDR3aa: CSARVVYGYTF
j_gene: TRBJ1-2
d_gene: .
abundance: .
len: 11
v_gene: TRBV20-1

CDR3nt: TGTGCCAGCAGTTTATGGGACAGGTATACAGATACGCAGTATTTT
CDR3aa: CASSLWDRYTDTQYF
j_gene: TRBJ2-3
d_gene: TRBD1
abundance: .
len: 15
v_gene: TRBV12-3/TRBV12-4

CDR3nt: TGTGCCAGCAGCCCCGGGGTCGGGCACGGGGAGCTGTTTTTT
CDR3aa: CASSPGVGHGELFF
j_gene: TRBJ2-2
d_gene: .
abundance: .
len: 14
v_gene: TRBV9

CDR3nt: TGTGCCAGCAGCCCAGGACGGGGAGTACCTAGCAATCAGCCCCAGCATTTT
CDR3aa: CASSPGRGVPSNQPQHF
j_gene: TRBJ1-5
d_gene: .
abundance: .
len: 17
v_gene: TRBV12-3/TRBV12-4

CDR3nt: TGTGCCAGCAGGGACATGATGGTTAACACTGAAGCTTTCTTT
CDR3aa: CASRDMMVNTEAFF
j_gene: TRBJ1-1
d_gene: .
abundance: .
len: 14
v_gene: TRBV27

CDR3nt: TGTGCCAGCAGCTTAGTGGGGGTAATGGAGACCCAGTACTTC
CDR3aa: CASSLVGVMETQYF
j_gene: TRBJ2-5
d_gene: .
abundance: .
len: 14
v_gene: TRBV7-9

CDR3nt: TGTGCCAGCAGCCAGGACTACTACGAGCAGTACTTC
CDR3aa: CASSQDYYEQYF
j_gene: TRBJ2-7
d_gene: .
abundance: .
len: 12
v_gene: TRBV3-1

CDR3nt: TGTGCCACCAGTGACTCGGGACAGGGGTCAACCGGGGAGCTGTTTTTT
CDR3aa: CATSDSGQGSTGELFF
j_gene: TRBJ2-2
d_gene: TRBD1
abundance: .
len: 16
v_gene: TRBV24-1

CDR3nt: TGTGCCAGCAGCCCTCGTAGGGGTGTGGCGGACTCCTACGAGCAGTACTTC
CDR3aa: CASSPRRGVADSYEQYF
j_gene: TRBJ2-7
d_gene: .
abundance: .
len: 17
v_gene: TRBV27

CDR3nt: TGTGCCAGCAGCTGGGGACAGGGTTCCCCCCAATACACCTTC
CDR3aa: CASSWGQGSPQYTF
j_gene: TRBJ1-2
d_gene: TRBD1
abundance: .
len: 14
v_gene: TRBV5-6

CDR3nt: TGTGCCAGCAGCCTCACCCCCGGGGGGGGGAATGAGCAGTTCTTC
CDR3aa: CASSLTPGGGNEQFF
j_gene: TRBJ2-1
d_gene: TRBD2
abundance: .
len: 15
v_gene: TRBV7-7

CDR3nt: TGTGCCAGCAGCTTAGCATCGCCCGGGACAGGGACCTACGAGCAGTACTTC
CDR3aa: CASSLASPGTGTYEQYF
j_gene: TRBJ2-7
d_gene: TRBD1
abundance: once
len: 17
v_gene: TRBV13

CDR3nt: TGTGCCAGCAGTTACTATAGCAATCAGCCCCAGCATTTT
CDR3aa: CASSYYSNQPQHF
j_gene: TRBJ1-5
d_gene: .
abundance: .
len: 13
v_gene: TRBV6-6

CDR3nt: TGTGCCAGCAGCGTAGCGCTTCAGGGAGCGCAGTATTTT
CDR3aa: CASSVALQGAQYF
j_gene: TRBJ2-3
d_gene: .
abundance: once
len: 13
v_gene: TRBV9

CDR3nt: TGTGCCAGCCTCTGGATCTCGAACACCGGGGAGCTGTTTTTT
CDR3aa: CASLWISNTGELFF
j_gene: TRBJ2-2
d_gene: .
abundance: .
len: 14
v_gene: TRBV6-2/TRBV6-3

CDR3nt: TGTGCCAGCAGCCTGGGACAGTCGCGAGTGGGCTACACCTTC
CDR3aa: CASSLGQSRVGYTF
j_gene: TRBJ1-2
d_gene: TRBD1
abundance: once
len: 14
v_gene: TRBV11-2

CDR3nt: TGTGCCAGCAGTGGGACTAGCGGGATTCTTGGTTGGGAGACCCAGTACTTC
CDR3aa: CASSGTSGILGWETQYF
j_gene: TRBJ2-5
d_gene: TRBD2
abundance: .
len: 17
v_gene: TRBV2

CDR3nt: TGTGCCAGCAGTTCTCTAAATTGGGAGGGAGAAGAGACCCAGTACTTC
CDR3aa: CASSSLNWEGEETQYF
j_gene: TRBJ2-5
d_gene: TRBD2
abundance: .
len: 16
v_gene: TRBV12-3/TRBV12-4

CDR3nt: TGTGCCAGCAGCACCACGGGGGCTGAAGCTTTCTTT
CDR3aa: CASSTTGAEAFF
j_gene: TRBJ1-1
d_gene: .
abundance: .
len: 12
v_gene: TRBV9

CDR3nt: TGCGCCAGCAGCTTGGGAGGGGGAGGCTACGAGCAGTACTTC
CDR3aa: CASSLGGGGYEQYF
j_gene: TRBJ2-7
d_gene: .
abundance: .
len: 14
v_gene: TRBV5-1

CDR3nt: TGTGCCAGCGGGGACAGAAGCTCCTACGAGCAGTACTTC
CDR3aa: CASGDRSSYEQYF
j_gene: TRBJ2-7
d_gene: TRBD1
abundance: .
len: 13
v_gene: TRBV9

CDR3nt: TGCGCCAGCAGCTTGGCCTGGGACACCCTACCCTACGAGCAGTACTTC
CDR3aa: CASSLAWDTLPYEQYF
j_gene: TRBJ2-7
d_gene: .
abundance: .
len: 16
v_gene: TRBV5-1

CDR3nt: TGTGCCAGCAGCCCGCAGGGGATTAATGAAAAACTGTTTTTT
CDR3aa: CASSPQGINEKLFF
j_gene: TRBJ1-4
d_gene: .
abundance: .
len: 14
v_gene: TRBV5-6

CDR3nt: TGTGCCAGCAGCCCCCCAGGGAAGGGACAGCAGTACTTC
CDR3aa: CASSPPGKGQQYF
j_gene: TRBJ2-7
d_gene: .
abundance: .
len: 13
v_gene: TRBV5-6

CDR3nt: TGTGCCAGCAGCCCGTACAGGGACAATTACGAGCAGTACTTC
CDR3aa: CASSPYRDNYEQYF
j_gene: TRBJ2-7
d_gene: .
abundance: .
len: 14
v_gene: TRBV7-2

CDR3nt: TGTGCCAGCAGCTTGGGGACTAGCGGTTACGAGCAGTACTTC
CDR3aa: CASSLGTSGYEQYF
j_gene: TRBJ2-7
d_gene: TRBD2
abundance: .
len: 14
v_gene: TRBV11-2

CDR3nt: TGCAGCGTCGCATTGGGGACAGGGGAAGGTAATGAGCAGTTCTTC
CDR3aa: CSVALGTGEGNEQFF
j_gene: TRBJ2-1
d_gene: TRBD1
abundance: .
len: 15
v_gene: TRBV29-1

CDR3nt: TGTGCCACCAGCCCTGACAGGGAGAACACTGAAGCTTTCTTT
CDR3aa: CATSPDRENTEAFF
j_gene: TRBJ1-1
d_gene: TRBD1
abundance: .
len: 14
v_gene: TRBV15

CDR3nt: TGCAGCGCATTACAGGGATATCTCTCCTACGAGCAGTACTTC
CDR3aa: CSALQGYLSYEQYF
j_gene: TRBJ2-7
d_gene: .
abundance: .
len: 14
v_gene: TRBV29-1

CDR3nt: TGCAGCGTTGAAGAGAGGGGGAGGGCCGTGGAGACCCAGTACTTC
CDR3aa: CSVEERGRAVETQYF
j_gene: TRBJ2-5
d_gene: .
abundance: .
len: 15
v_gene: TRBV29-1

CDR3nt: TGTGCCAGCAGTTACCCGGGAGGGGACCAAGAGACCCAGTACTTC
CDR3aa: CASSYPGGDQETQYF
j_gene: TRBJ2-5
d_gene: TRBD2
abundance: once
len: 15
v_gene: TRBV6-5

CDR3nt: TGCAGTGCCCTTGGGACTAGGGAGCAGTACTTC
CDR3aa: CSALGTREQYF
j_gene: TRBJ2-7
d_gene: TRBD2
abundance: once
len: 11
v_gene: TRBV20-1

CDR3nt: TGTGCCAGCAGCGATTTTAGGAGGTCCTACAATGAGCAGTTCTTC
CDR3aa: CASSDFRRSYNEQFF
j_gene: TRBJ2-1
d_gene: .
abundance: .
len: 15
v_gene: TRBV9